Listed below are T cell receptor beta chains from one sample, sequenced in a study of blood T cell repertoires in COVID-19. TCRdb's copy holds only in-frame clones and misses some; the assay was immunoSEQ multiplex PCR. The table lists approximately 240,000 clones, approximately 80% of them singletons. The material sequenced was peripheral blood. Receptors were obtained from a woman aged 55-70 years with active or convalescent COVID-19. Each CDR3 is given with its conserved first and last residue. The order of the fields is V gene, D gene, clone size, J gene, CDR3 protein, CDR3 DNA. D genes are given only for firm matches. Clone size is stated in some rows and not others, as once, few, many or a class when expanded.

TRBV3-1/TRBV3-2,.,.,TRBJ1-2,CASSQGGLLDYGYTF,TGTGCCAGCAGCCAGGGGGGGCTCCTTGACTATGGCTACACCTTC
TRBV2,.,.,TRBJ2-5,CASSFRVDQETQYF,TGTGCCAGCAGTTTCCGGGTCGACCAAGAGACCCAGTACTTC
TRBV18,TRBD1,.,TRBJ2-3,CASSRLDRGQDTQYF,TGTGCCAGCTCACGACTCGACAGGGGGCAAGATACGCAGTATTTT
TRBV29-1,TRBD1,.,TRBJ2-5,CSVRTGSQETQYF,TGCAGCGTCAGGACAGGGAGTCAAGAGACCCAGTACTTC
TRBV7-9,TRBD1,.,TRBJ1-6,CASSLSGQGVLGPLHF,TGTGCCAGCAGCTTAAGTGGACAGGGGGTTTTAGGGCCCCTCCACTTT
TRBV2,TRBD2,.,TRBJ2-1,CASSDPSGSSHNEQFF,TGTGCCAGCAGTGATCCTAGCGGGAGCAGCCACAATGAGCAGTTCTTC
TRBV5-5,.,.,TRBJ1-3,CASSLMPLETEAGNTIYF,TGTGCCAGCAGCCTTATGCCACTTGAAACGGAGGCTGGAAACACCATATATTTT
TRBV11-2,.,.,TRBJ2-4,CASSHWLRERLKKYF,TGTGCCAGCTCCCATTGGTTGCGGGAACGACTGAAAAAATACTTC
TRBV11-3,TRBD1,.,TRBJ2-5,CASSLGGQGEETQYF,TGTGCCAGCAGCTTGGGGGGACAGGGCGAAGAGACCCAGTACTTC
TRBV28,.,.,TRBJ1-6,CASSLGPSYNSPLHF,TGTGCCAGCAGCCTAGGCCCCTCCTATAATTCACCCCTCCACTTT
TRBV10-1,.,.,TRBJ2-2,CASSESPSLDTGELFF,TGCGCCAGCAGTGAGTCTCCTAGTCTGGACACCGGGGAGCTGTTTTTT
TRBV10-3,TRBD1,once,TRBJ1-2,CAISARGQGNGTF,TGTGCCATCAGTGCACGCGGACAGGGGAACGGCACCTTC
TRBV19,TRBD2,.,TRBJ2-1,CASRQTGRPNEQFF,TGTGCCAGTAGACAGACCGGGAGGCCTAATGAGCAGTTCTTC
TRBV12-3/TRBV12-4,.,.,TRBJ1-5,CASSLRGPQHF,TGTGCCAGCAGTTTGAGAGGGCCCCAGCATTTT
TRBV29-1,TRBD1,.,TRBJ1-1,CSVSQGVNTEAFF,TGCAGCGTATCACAGGGGGTAAACACTGAAGCTTTCTTT
TRBV19,TRBD1,.,TRBJ1-2,CASSRQGLYGYTF,TGTGCCAGTAGTCGACAGGGTTTATATGGCTACACCTTC
TRBV29-1,TRBD1,.,TRBJ1-5,CSVKQGAQPQHF,TGCAGCGTGAAACAGGGGGCACAGCCCCAGCATTTT
TRBV7-9,.,.,TRBJ1-2,CASSLDHRQGYGYTF,TGTGCCAGCAGCTTAGATCACAGGCAAGGCTATGGCTACACCTTC
TRBV5-8,.,.,TRBJ1-4,CASSLPEQQNEKLFF,TGTGCCAGCAGCTTGCCCGAACAGCAAAATGAAAAACTGTTTTTT
TRBV28,.,.,TRBJ2-3,CASSPPGVGAGDTQYF,TGTGCCAGCAGCCCCCCGGGGGTTGGGGCGGGAGATACGCAGTATTTT
TRBV5-1,TRBD2,few,TRBJ2-7,CASSSKDSGSLYEQYF,TGCGCCAGCAGCTCAAAGGATAGCGGGAGTCTCTACGAGCAGTACTTC
TRBV5-1,TRBD2,.,TRBJ2-1,CASSLALAGYNEQFF,TGCGCCAGCAGCTTGGCACTAGCGGGGTACAATGAGCAGTTCTTC
TRBV27,TRBD1,.,TRBJ1-2,CASSPRTGVIGGYTF,TGTGCCAGCAGTCCCCGGACAGGGGTAATAGGTGGCTACACCTTC